This note documents a single TCR beta chain sequence. Trimming cost V 2 bases and J 6 bases; bases outside gene matches: 8. The CDR3 length is 14 residues. Per germline, CDR1 SGHRS and CDR2 YFSETQ. This sample is part of a study of glioma-infiltrating T cells after dendritic cell vaccination. Sequencing was performed with immunoSEQ multiplex PCR; in TCRdb, only in-frame clones are kept and a portion is missing. This sample has about 64,000 clones, with about 89% found just once. Stated time point: after dendritic cell vaccination, including at tumor progression/relapse. The sequencing used blood, collected after dendritic cell vaccination. The J gene is TRBJ2-7, the V gene TRBV5-1; 7 bases fit TRBD1. The receptor's source is a human donor with glioblastoma. The CDR3 DNA reads TGCGCCAGCAGCTTCAGACAGGGACGTGGCGAGCAGTACTTC. It yields the protein CASSFRQGRGEQYF.